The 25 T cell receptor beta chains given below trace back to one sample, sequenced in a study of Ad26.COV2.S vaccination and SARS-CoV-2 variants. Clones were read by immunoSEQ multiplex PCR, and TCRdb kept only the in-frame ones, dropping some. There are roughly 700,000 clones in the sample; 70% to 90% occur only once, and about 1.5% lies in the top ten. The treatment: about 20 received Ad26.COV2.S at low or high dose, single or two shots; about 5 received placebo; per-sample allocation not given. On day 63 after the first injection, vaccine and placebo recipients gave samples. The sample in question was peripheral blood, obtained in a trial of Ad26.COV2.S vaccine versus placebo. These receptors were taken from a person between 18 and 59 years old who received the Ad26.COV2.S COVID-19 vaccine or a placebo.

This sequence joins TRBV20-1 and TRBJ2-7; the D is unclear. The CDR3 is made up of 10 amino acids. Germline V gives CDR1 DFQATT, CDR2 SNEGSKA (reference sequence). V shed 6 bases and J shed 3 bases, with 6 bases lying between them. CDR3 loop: CSANSYEQYF. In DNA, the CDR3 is TGCAGTGCGAACAGCTACGAGCAGTACTTC.

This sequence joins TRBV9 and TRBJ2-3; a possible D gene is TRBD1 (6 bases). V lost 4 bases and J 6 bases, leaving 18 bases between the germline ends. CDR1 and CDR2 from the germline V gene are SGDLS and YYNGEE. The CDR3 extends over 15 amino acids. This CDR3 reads CASSNKQGARDTQYF. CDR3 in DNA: TGTGCCAGCAGCAATAAACAGGGCGCACGGGATACGCAGTATTTT.

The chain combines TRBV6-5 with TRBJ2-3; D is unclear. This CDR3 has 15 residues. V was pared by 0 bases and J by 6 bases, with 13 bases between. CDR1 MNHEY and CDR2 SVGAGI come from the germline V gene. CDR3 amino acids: CASSYSYSSGDTQYF. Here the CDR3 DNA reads TGTGCCAGCAGTTACTCGTATAGTTCTGGGGATACGCAGTATTTT.

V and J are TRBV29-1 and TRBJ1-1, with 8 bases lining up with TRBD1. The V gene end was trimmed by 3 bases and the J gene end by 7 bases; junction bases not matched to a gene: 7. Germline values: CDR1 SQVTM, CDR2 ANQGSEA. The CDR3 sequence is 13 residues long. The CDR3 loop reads CSVDRTGQGEAFF. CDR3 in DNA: TGCAGCGTTGATCGGACAGGGCAAGGTGAAGCTTTCTTT.

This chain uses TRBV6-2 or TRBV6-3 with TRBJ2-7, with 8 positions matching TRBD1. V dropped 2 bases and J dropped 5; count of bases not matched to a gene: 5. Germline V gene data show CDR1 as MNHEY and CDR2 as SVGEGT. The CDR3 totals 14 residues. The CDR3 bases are TGTGCCAGCAGTTACCTGGACAGGGACAACGAGCAGTACTTC. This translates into CASSYLDRDNEQYF.

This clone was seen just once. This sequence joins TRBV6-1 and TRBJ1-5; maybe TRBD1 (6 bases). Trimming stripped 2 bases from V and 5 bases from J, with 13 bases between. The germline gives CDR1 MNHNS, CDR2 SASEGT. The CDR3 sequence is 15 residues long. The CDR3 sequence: CASSEYFQGYQPQHF. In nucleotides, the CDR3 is TGTGCCAGCAGTGAATATTTTCAGGGGTATCAGCCCCAGCATTTT.

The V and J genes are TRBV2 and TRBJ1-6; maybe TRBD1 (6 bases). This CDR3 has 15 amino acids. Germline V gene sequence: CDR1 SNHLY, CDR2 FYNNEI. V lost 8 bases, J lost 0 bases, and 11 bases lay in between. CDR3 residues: CASRTESSYNSPLHF. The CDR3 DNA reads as TGTGCCAGCCGGACAGAGAGCTCCTATAATTCACCCCTCCACTTT. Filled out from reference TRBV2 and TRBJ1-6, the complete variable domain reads EPEVTQTPSHQVTQMGQEVILRCVPISNHLYFYWYRQILGQKVEFLVSFYNNEISEKSEIFDDQFSVERPDGSNFTLKIRSTKLEDSAMYFCASRTESSYNSPLHFGNGTRLTVT.

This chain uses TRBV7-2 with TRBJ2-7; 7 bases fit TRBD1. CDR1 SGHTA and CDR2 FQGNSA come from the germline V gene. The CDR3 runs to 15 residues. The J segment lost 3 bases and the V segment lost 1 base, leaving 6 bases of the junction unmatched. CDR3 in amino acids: CASSLVGTENYEQYF. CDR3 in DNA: TGTGCCAGCAGCTTAGTGGGGACAGAGAACTACGAGCAGTACTTC.

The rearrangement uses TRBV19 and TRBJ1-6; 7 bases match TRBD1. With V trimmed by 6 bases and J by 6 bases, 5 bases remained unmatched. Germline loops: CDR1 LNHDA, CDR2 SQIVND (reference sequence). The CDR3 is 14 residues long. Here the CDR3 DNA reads TGTGCCAGTAGGGAACAGGGGCTTAATTCACCCCTCCACTTT. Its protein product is CASREQGLNSPLHF.

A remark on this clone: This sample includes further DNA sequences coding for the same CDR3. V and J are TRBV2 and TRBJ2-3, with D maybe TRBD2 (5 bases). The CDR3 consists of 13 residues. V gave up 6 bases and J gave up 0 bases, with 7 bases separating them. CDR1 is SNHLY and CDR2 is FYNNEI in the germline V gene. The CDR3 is CASSGESTDTQYF. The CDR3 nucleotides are TGTGCCAGCAGCGGGGAAAGCACAGATACGCAGTATTTT.

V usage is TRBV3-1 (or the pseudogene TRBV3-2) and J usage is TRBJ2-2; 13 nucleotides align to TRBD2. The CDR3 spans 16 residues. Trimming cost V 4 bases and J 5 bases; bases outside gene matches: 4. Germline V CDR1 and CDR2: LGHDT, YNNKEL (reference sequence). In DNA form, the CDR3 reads TGTGCCAGCAGCCCACCGGGACTAGCGGGGACCGGGGAGCTGTTTTTT. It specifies CASSPPGLAGTGELFF.

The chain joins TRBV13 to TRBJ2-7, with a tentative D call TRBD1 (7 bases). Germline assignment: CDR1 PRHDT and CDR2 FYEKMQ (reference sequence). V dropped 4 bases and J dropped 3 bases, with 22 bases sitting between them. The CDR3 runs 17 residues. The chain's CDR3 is CASSSRGDSQTYYEQYF. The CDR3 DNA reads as TGTGCCAGCAGCTCGAGGGGGGACAGCCAAACCTACTACGAGCAGTACTTC.

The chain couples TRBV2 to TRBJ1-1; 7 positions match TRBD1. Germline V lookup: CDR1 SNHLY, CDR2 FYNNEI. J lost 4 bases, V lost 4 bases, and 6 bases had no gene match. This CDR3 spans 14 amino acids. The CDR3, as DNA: TGTGCCAGCAGTGTTGAGGGGGCCGTCACTGAAGCTTTCTTT. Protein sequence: CASSVEGAVTEAFF.

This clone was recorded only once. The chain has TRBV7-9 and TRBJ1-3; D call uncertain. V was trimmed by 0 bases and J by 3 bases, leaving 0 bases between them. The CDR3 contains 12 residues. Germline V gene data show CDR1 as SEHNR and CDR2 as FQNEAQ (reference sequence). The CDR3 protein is CASSLAGNTIYF. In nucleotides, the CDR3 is TGTGCCAGCAGCTTAGCTGGAAACACCATATATTTT.

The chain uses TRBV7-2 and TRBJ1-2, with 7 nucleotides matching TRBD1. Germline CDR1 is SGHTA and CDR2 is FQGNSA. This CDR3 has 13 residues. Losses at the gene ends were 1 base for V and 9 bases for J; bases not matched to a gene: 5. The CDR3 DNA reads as TGTGCCAGCAGCTTAGTAGGGGGCGGTAGCTACACCTTC. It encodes CASSLVGGGSYTF.

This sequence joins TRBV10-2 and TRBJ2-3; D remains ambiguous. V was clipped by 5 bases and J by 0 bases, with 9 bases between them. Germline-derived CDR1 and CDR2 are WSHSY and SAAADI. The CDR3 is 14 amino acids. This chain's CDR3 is CASSSVFSTDTQYF. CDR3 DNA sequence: TGCGCCAGCAGTTCGGTTTTCAGCACAGATACGCAGTATTTT.

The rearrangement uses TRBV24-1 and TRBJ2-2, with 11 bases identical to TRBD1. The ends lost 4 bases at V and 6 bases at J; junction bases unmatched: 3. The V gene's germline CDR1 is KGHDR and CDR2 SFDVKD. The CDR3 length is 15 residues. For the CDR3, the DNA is TGTGCCACCAGTGACTCGGGACAGGGGGCCGGGGAGCTGTTTTTT. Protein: CATSDSGQGAGELFF.

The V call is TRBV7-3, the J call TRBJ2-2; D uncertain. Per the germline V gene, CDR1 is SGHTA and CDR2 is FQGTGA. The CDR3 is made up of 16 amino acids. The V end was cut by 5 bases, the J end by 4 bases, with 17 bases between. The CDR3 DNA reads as TGTGCCAGCAGCCGTTTTACCGCCCGAGGCACCGGGGAGCTGTTTTTT. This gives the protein CASSRFTARGTGELFF.

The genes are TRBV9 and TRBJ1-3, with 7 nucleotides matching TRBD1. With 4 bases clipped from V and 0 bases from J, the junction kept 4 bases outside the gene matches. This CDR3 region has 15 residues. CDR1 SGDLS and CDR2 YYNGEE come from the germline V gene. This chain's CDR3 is CASSPPGGSGNTIYF. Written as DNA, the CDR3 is TGTGCCAGCAGCCCTCCAGGGGGCTCTGGAAACACCATATATTTT. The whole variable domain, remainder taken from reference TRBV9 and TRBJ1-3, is DSGVTQTPKHLITATGQRVTLRCSPRSGDLSVYWYQQSLDQGLQFLIQYYNGEERAKGNILERFSAQQFPDLHSELNLSSLELGDSALYFCASSPPGGSGNTIYFGEGSWLTVV.

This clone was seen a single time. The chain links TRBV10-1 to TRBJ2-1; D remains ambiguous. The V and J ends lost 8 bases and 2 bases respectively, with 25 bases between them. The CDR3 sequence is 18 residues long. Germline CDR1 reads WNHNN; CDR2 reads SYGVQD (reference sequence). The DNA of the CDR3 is TGCGCCAGCGGGCGGCCTATCCCCCTAGGTTGGCCCTACAATGAGCAGTTCTTC. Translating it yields CASGRPIPLGWPYNEQFF.

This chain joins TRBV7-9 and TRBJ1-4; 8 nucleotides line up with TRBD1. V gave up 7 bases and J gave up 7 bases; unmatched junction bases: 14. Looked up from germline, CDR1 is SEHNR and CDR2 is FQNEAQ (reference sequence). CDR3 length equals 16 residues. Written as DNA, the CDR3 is TGTGCCAGCACCCTAGGCATTGGGACAGGAGGTGAAAAACTGTTTTTT. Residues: CASTLGIGTGGEKLFF. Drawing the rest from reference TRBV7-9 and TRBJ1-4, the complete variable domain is DTGVSQNPRHKITKRGQNVTFRCDPISEHNRLYWYRQTLGQGPEFLTYFQNEAQLEKSRLLSDRFSAERPKGSFSTLEIQRTEQGDSAMYLCASTLGIGTGGEKLFFGSGTQLSVL.

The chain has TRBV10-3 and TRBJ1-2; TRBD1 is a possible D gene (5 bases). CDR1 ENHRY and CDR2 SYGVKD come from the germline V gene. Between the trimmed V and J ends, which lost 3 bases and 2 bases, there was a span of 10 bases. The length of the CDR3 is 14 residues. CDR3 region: CAISEGDRNYGYTF. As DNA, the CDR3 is TGTGCCATCAGTGAAGGGGATAGAAACTATGGCTACACCTTC.

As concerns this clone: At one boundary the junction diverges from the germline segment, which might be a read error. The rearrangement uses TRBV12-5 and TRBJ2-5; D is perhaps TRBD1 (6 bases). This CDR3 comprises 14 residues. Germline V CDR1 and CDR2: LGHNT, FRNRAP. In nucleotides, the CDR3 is TGTGCTAGTGGCTTGGGACAAGGCGGGGAGACCCAGTACTTC. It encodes CASGLGQGGETQYF.

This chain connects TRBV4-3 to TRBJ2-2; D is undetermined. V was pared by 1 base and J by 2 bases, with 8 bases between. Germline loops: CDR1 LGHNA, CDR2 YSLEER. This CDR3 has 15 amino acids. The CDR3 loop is CASSQGYGNTGELFF. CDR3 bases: TGCGCCAGCAGCCAAGGATACGGAAACACCGGGGAGCTGTTTTTT.

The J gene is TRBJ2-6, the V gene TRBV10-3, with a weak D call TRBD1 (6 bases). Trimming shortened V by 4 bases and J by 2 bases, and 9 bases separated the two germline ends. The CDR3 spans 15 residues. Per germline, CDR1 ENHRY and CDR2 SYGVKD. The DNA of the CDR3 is TGTGCCATCAGTGGGACAGTTACTGGGGCCAACGTCCTGACTTTC. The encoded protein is CAISGTVTGANVLTF.